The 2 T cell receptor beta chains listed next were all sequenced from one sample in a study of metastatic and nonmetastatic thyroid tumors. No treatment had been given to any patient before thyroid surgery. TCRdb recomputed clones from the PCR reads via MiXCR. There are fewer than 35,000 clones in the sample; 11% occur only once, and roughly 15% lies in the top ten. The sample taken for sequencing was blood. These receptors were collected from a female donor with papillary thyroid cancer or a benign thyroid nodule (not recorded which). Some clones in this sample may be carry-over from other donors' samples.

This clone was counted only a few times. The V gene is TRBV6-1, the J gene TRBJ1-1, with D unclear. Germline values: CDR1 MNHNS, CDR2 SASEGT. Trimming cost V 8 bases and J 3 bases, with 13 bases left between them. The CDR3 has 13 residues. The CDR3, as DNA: TGTGCCAGCCAGTCCCTCGGGGACACTGAAGCTTTCTTT. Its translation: CASQSLGDTEAFF.

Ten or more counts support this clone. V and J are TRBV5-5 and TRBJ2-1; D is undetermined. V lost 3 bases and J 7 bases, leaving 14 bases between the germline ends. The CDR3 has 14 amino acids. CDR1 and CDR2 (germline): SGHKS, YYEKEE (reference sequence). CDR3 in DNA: TGTGCCAGCAGCTGGGATGTGGTGAGGAATGAGCAGTTCTTC. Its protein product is CASSWDVVRNEQFF.